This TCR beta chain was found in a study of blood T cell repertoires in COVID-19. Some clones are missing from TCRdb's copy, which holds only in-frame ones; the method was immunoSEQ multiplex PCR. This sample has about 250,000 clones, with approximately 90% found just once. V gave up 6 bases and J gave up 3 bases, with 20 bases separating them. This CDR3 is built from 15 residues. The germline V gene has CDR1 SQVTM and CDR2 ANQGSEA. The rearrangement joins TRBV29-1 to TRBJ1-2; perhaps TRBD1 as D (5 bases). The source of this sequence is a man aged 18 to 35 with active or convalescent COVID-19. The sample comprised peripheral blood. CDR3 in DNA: TGCAGCGTCGAAAGGGTGTACAGGAACCACTATGGCTACACCTTC. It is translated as CSVERVYRNHYGYTF.